One sample yielded the 6 T cell receptor beta chains listed below, sequenced in a study of T cell changes during pregnancy in multiple sclerosis. Sequencing was performed with immunoSEQ multiplex PCR; in TCRdb, only in-frame clones are kept and a portion is missing. The table lists about 100,000 clones, approximately 92% of them singletons. The sequenced sample was peripheral blood, obtained in the second trimester of pregnancy. The receptors come from a female donor with multiple sclerosis, enrolled in a pregnancy study.

V and J are TRBV28 and TRBJ1-2; D is unclear. The germline V gene encodes CDR1 MDHEN and CDR2 SYDVKM. The CDR3 extends over 14 amino acids. V shed 7 bases and J shed 2 bases, with 14 bases lying between them. CDR3 DNA sequence: TGTGCCAGCACCCCGGGAGGGAGGAACTATGGCTACACCTTC. Protein: CASTPGGRNYGYTF.

The rearrangement links TRBV28 to TRBJ2-7, with TRBD1 matching over 9 bases. The length of the CDR3 is 14 residues. After removal of 7 bases from V and 6 bases from J, the junction contained 10 bases not matched to a gene. Germline V gene data show CDR1 as MDHEN and CDR2 as SYDVKM. The CDR3 reads CASIQPGTGSEQYF. In nucleotides, the CDR3 is TGTGCCAGCATCCAACCCGGGACAGGGTCCGAGCAGTACTTC.

The chain uses TRBV5-1 and TRBJ2-1, with D possibly TRBD1 on 5 matching bases. V was shortened by 4 bases and J by 5 bases, with 16 bases between the two germline ends. Per the germline V gene, CDR1 is SGHRS and CDR2 is YFSETQ. The CDR3 has 15 residues. DNA of the CDR3: TGCGCCAGCAGCGCCCAGGGCTTTAAGAACAATGAGCAGTTCTTC. It is translated as CASSAQGFKNNEQFF.

The V and J genes are TRBV27 and TRBJ1-2; TRBD1 matches at 8 bases. Germline assignment: CDR1 MNHEY and CDR2 SMNVEV (reference sequence). The CDR3 is made up of 12 amino acids. V shed 5 bases and J 4 bases; nucleotides not matched to a gene: 0. In DNA form, the CDR3 reads TGTGCCAGCAGTACAGGGGGCTATGGCTACACCTTC. Its translation: CASSTGGYGYTF.

The V and J genes are TRBV27 and TRBJ1-5; weak D call: TRBD1 (6 bases). Trimming pared 11 bases from V and 4 bases from J, leaving 27 bases between. The CDR3 is made up of 17 amino acids. CDR1 and CDR2 (germline): MNHEY, SMNVEV (reference sequence). The CDR3 DNA sequence: TGTGCCCCCGTCCCCCAGTCAGGGGTCTCTCTTAATCAGCCCCAGCATTTT. Translation gives CAPVPQSGVSLNQPQHF.

The chain links TRBV27 to TRBJ1-1; D is possibly TRBD1 (5 bases). CDR1 is MNHEY and CDR2 is SMNVEV in the germline V gene (reference sequence). This CDR3 is built from 14 residues. V shed 5 bases and J shed 7 bases, with 17 bases lying between them. The DNA for the CDR3 is TGTGCCAGCAGTATGGGGCCGGGTCTATATGAAGCTTTCTTT. As protein: CASSMGPGLYEAFF.